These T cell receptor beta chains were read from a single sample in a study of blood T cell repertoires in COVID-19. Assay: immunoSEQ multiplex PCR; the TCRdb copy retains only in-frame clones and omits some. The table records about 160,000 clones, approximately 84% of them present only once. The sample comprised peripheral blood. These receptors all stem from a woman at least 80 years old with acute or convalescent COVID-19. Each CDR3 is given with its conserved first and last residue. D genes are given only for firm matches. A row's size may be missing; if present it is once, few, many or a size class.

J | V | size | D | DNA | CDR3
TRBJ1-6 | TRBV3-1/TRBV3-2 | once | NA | TGTGCCAGCAGCCAGAGTAATTCACCCCTCCACTTT | CASSQSNSPLHF
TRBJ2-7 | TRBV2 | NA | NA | TGTGCCAGCAGTGAAGGTGGAGGTCCCTACGAGCAGTACTTC | CASSEGGGPYEQYF
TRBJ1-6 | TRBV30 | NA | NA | TGTGCCTGGACCCTTAACGAGTCACCCCTCCACTTT | CAWTLNESPLHF
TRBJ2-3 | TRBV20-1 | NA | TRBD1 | TGCAGTGCTAGTCCTGACAGGGGCCCGCAGTATTTT | CSASPDRGPQYF
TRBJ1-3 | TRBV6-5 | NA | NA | TGTGCCAGCATCGGGTTAGGCTTCTCTGGAAACACCATATATTTT | CASIGLGFSGNTIYF
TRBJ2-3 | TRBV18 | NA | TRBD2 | TGTGCCAGCTCACAATCCCAGCGGGGGGGCACAGATACGCAGTATTTT | CASSQSQRGGTDTQYF
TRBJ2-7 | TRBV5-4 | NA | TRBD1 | TGTGCCAGCACCTTAGGGGGACAGGGCGACTACGAGCAGTACTTC | CASTLGGQGDYEQYF
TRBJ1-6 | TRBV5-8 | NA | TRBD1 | TGTGCCAGCAGCTGGGGACAGGCGGATTCACCCCTCCACTTT | CASSWGQADSPLHF
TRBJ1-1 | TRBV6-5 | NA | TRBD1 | TGTGCCAGCAGGTACTCGGGGACAGGGGGCACTGAAGCTTTCTTT | CASRYSGTGGTEAFF
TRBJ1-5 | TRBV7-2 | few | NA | TGTGCCAGCAGCTTAGGGGGGGAGGGCAATCAGCCCCAGCATTTT | CASSLGGEGNQPQHF
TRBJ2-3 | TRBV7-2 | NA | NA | TGTGCCAGCAGCTCCCTCTCCGGGAGAAGCACAGATACGCAGTATTTT | CASSSLSGRSTDTQYF
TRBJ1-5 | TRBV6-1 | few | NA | TGTGCCAGCAGCCAATTGGTCGGGGACAATCAGCCCCAGCATTTT | CASSQLVGDNQPQHF
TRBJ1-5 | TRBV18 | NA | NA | TGTGCCAGCTCACCAATAGGAGATAGCAATCAGCCCCAGCATTTT | CASSPIGDSNQPQHF
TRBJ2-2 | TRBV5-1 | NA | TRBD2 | TGCGCCAGCAGCCTTACTAGCGGGGCCTCCGTTAACACCGGGGAGCTGTTTTTT | CASSLTSGASVNTGELFF
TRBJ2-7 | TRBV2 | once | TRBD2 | TGTGCCAGCAGTAAGAGCGGGATGCCGATCTACGAGCAGTACTTC | CASSKSGMPIYEQYF
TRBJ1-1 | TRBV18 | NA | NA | TGTGCCAGCTCACCGCGCGAGTCCCAGAACACTGAAGCTTTCTTT | CASSPRESQNTEAFF
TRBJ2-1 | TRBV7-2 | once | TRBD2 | TGTGCCAGCAGGCTGAGCGGGAGCTCCTACAATGAGCAGTTCTTC | CASRLSGSSYNEQFF
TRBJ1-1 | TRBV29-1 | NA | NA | TGCAGCGCCCTCCCACAGATTGAGAACACTGAAGTTTTCTTT | CSALPQIENTEVFF
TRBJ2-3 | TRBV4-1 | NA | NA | TGCGCCAGCAGCCAACACAGGACGAGCCGCCGCCCTGATACGCAGTATTTT | CASSQHRTSRRPDTQYF
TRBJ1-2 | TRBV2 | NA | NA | TGTGCCAGCAGTGATTCCCAAGTCAGTGGCTACACCTTC | CASSDSQVSGYTF
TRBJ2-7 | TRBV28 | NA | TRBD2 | TGTGCCAGCACCCGGGGGGGCAGGGGACACGAGCAGTACTTC | CASTRGGRGHEQYF
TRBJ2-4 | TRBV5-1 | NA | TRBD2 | TGCGCCAGCAGCTTCGGCGGGGGGGCCAACATTCAGTACTTC | CASSFGGGANIQYF
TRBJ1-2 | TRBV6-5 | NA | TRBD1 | TGTGCCAGCAGTTACTCACAGACAGGGGGCTCCTATGGCTACACCTTC | CASSYSQTGGSYGYTF
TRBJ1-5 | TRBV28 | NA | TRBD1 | TGTGCCAGCAGTGTACCGCTGACAGGGGGCCGACAGCCCCAGCATTTT | CASSVPLTGGRQPQHF
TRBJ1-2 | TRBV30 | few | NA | TGTGCCTGGAGTGGGCAGGCGATGTATGGCTACACCTTC | CAWSGQAMYGYTF
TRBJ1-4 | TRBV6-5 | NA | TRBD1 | TGTGCCAGCAGCCAAGGCGGGACAGATGAAAAACTGTTTTTT | CASSQGGTDEKLFF
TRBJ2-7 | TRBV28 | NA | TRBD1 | TGTGCCAGCAGTTTATCCGGCAGGGGGCACGTCGAGCAGTACTTC | CASSLSGRGHVEQYF
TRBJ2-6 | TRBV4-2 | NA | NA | TGTGCCAGCAGCGATAGCAGGGTTGGCGGGGCCAACGTCCTGACTTTC | CASSDSRVGGANVLTF
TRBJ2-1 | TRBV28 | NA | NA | TGTGCCAGCAGTCCGCGGACTTACAGGGGAGGTCGCAATGAGCAGTTCTTC | CASSPRTYRGGRNEQFF
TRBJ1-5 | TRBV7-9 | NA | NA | TGTGCCAGCAGCTTGGCGGGTGATTATAGCAATCAGCCCCAGCATTTT | CASSLAGDYSNQPQHF
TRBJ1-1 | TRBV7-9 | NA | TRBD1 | TGTGCCAGCAGCATCCACAGGGGAACGGAGAACACTGAAGCTTTCTTT | CASSIHRGTENTEAFF
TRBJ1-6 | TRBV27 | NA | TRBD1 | TGTGCCAGCTCCGGACAGGGGGCAGGGTCACCCCTCCACTTT | CASSGQGAGSPLHF
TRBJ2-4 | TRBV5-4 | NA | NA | TGTGCCAGCAGCTTGGGCGGATTGAACATTCAGTACTTC | CASSLGGLNIQYF
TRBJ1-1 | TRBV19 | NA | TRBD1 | TGTGCCAGTAGTCATCACAGGGGTTGGAACACTGAAGCTTTCTTT | CASSHHRGWNTEAFF
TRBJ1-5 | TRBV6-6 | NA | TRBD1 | TGTGCCAGCACCCCGGGACAGGGGGGCAATCAGCCCCAGCATTTT | CASTPGQGGNQPQHF
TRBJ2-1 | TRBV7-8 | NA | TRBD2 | TGTGCCAGCAGCTTAGCGCGGCTAGCGGGGGGTGAGCAGTTCTTC | CASSLARLAGGEQFF
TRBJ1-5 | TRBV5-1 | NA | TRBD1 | TGCGCCAGCAACGTCAGGGGGTGCCGGCCCCAGCATTTT | CASNVRGCRPQHF
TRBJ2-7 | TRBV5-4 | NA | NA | TGTGCCAGCAGCTTGGGCGGGACGGATTCCTACGAGCAGTACTTC | CASSLGGTDSYEQYF
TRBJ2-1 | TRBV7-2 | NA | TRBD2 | TGTGCCAGCAGCAAACCCGGTCTAGCGGCCCTAAACAATGAGCAGTTCTTC | CASSKPGLAALNNEQFF
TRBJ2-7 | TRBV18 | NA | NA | TGTGCCAGCTCACCCCGACAGGTAGACTTCCCCTACGAGCAGTACTTC | CASSPRQVDFPYEQYF
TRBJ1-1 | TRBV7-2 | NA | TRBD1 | TGTGCCAGCAGCCACCGGGACAGGGGATCATCGAACACTGAAGCTTTCTTT | CASSHRDRGSSNTEAFF
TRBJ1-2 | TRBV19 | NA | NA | TGTGCCAGTAGTATAGGTAGCCTCTATGGCTACACCTTC | CASSIGSLYGYTF
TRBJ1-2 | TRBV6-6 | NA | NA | TGTGCCAGCAGTCCACAGGGAAATGGCTACACCTTC | CASSPQGNGYTF